Below are 30 T cell receptor beta chains sequenced from a single sample in a study of spatial heterogeneity in lung cancer (dated by TCRdb to the late 2010s). The library was built by means of 5' RACE. TCRdb shows the sequencer as NextSeq 500. The raw public data were reprocessed by TCRdb itself: fastp quality trimming at Q25, MiXCR clonotype calling, in-frame beta chains only. Entries that share a CDR3 protein sequence are merged under the most common genes and DNA. The sample records more than 10,000 distinct CDR3 sequences, 3% to 4.5% of which are singletons. In total, the top ten clones hold under 45% of the sample. Explained via the paper, the time point label denotes: sample taken at primary tumor resection. The sample was PBMCs, taken at surgery. Source of these receptors: a male donor with early-stage non-small cell lung cancer.

This clonotype was counted a few times. The chain combines TRBV5-4 with TRBJ2-7, with D uncertain. This CDR3 contains 12 residues. Germline V CDR1 and CDR2: SGHNT, YYREEE (reference sequence). V lost 3 bases and J 6 bases, leaving 10 bases between the germline ends. CDR3: CASSSQEVEQYF. The CDR3 bases are TGTGCCAGCAGCTCCCAGGAAGTCGAGCAGTACTTC.

In this sample, this clonotype turned up many times. The rearrangement joins TRBV5-6 to TRBJ2-7, with 10 bases fitting TRBD2. Germline lookup yields CDR1 SGHDT and CDR2 YYEEEE. J was trimmed by 3 bases and V by 4 bases; bases with no gene match: 10. The CDR3 is 16 residues long. CDR3 sequence reads: CASSPLGSGRVYEQYF. CDR3 in DNA: TGTGCCAGCAGCCCCCTAGGGAGCGGGAGGGTCTACGAGCAGTACTTC. Supplemented by reference TRBV5-6 and TRBJ2-7, the full variable domain reads DAGVTQSPTHLIKTRGQQVTLRCSPKSGHDTVSWYQQALGQGPQFIFQYYEEEERQRGNFPDRFSGHQFPNYSSELNVNALLLGDSALYLCASSPLGSGRVYEQYFGPGTRLTVT.

The chain's CDR3 is CASSPEGFLRGNTGELFF. CDR3 sequence (DNA): TGTGCCAGCAGCCCGGAGGGCTTCTTGCGGGGTAACACCGGGGAGCTGTTTTTT. The chain uses TRBV4-2 and TRBJ2-2; tentative D call: TRBD2 (6 bases). V lost 4 bases and J lost 2, with 20 bases in between. The CDR3 runs to 18 residues. Germline assignment: CDR1 LGHNA and CDR2 YNFKEQ.

Judged by abundance, this clonotype is medium-sized. The chain recombines TRBV28 with TRBJ2-2; tentatively, D is TRBD1 (6 bases). Germline V gene lookup returns CDR1 MDHEN and CDR2 SYDVKM. Trimming shortened V by 6 bases and J by 2 bases, and 13 bases separated the two germline ends. This CDR3 contains 15 residues. DNA of the CDR3: TGTGCCAGCAGACCCACGGACAGAAACACCGGGGAGCTGTTTTTT. The encoded protein is CASRPTDRNTGELFF.

This chain uses TRBV28 with TRBJ2-3; D might be TRBD1 (5 bases). The CDR3 has 14 residues. The germline gives CDR1 MDHEN, CDR2 SYDVKM. V lost 5 bases and J 2 bases, leaving 11 bases between the germline ends. The CDR3 spells CASSKGHITDTQYF. CDR3 nucleotide sequence: TGTGCCAGCAGTAAGGGGCACATCACAGATACGCAGTATTTT. The whole variable domain, filled in from reference TRBV28 and TRBJ2-3, reads DVKVTQSSRYLVKRTGEKVFLECVQDMDHENMFWYRQDPGLGLRLIYFSYDVKMKEKGDIPEGYSVSREKKERFSLILESASTNQTSMYLCASSKGHITDTQYFGPGTRLTVL.

This clonotype has more than one count but fewer than ten. This chain uses TRBV7-3 with TRBJ2-1; 10 nucleotides agree with TRBD2. The CDR3 runs 16 residues. J was trimmed by 13 bases and V by 2 bases; bases with no gene match: 14. CDR1 and CDR2 (germline): SGHTA, FQGTGA. Here the CDR3 reads CASSLLVTSGASEQFF. CDR3 in DNA: TGTGCCAGCAGCTTATTGGTAACTAGCGGGGCCTCGGAACAGTTCTTC.

This clonotype appeared many times. CDR3 amino acids: CSVYREWGDEQYF. The CDR3 DNA sequence: TGCAGCGTTTACCGGGAATGGGGGGACGAGCAGTACTTC. The J gene is TRBJ2-7, the V gene TRBV29-1; a weak D match, TRBD2 (6 bases). This CDR3 region has 13 residues. Deletions cut 5 bases from V and 5 bases from J, with 16 bases between. Looked up from germline, CDR1 is SQVTM and CDR2 is ANQGSEA.

This clonotype was seen many times. The J gene is TRBJ2-5, the V gene TRBV7-2, with D possibly TRBD2 on 6 matching bases. There are 17 residues in the CDR3. With 0 bases removed from V and 8 bases from J, the gap between germline ends came to 22 bases. The germline V gene encodes CDR1 SGHTA and CDR2 FQGNSA. The CDR3 DNA reads TGTGCCAGCAGCTTAGCGCTAACGGCTACCGCCGGGGGAACCCAGTACTTC. This codes for CASSLALTATAGGTQYF.

This clonotype was seen a handful of times. The rearrangement links TRBV7-2 to TRBJ1-4, with 8 positions matching TRBD1. This CDR3 comprises 16 residues. With V trimmed by 5 bases and J by 8 bases, 13 bases remained unmatched. Germline lookup yields CDR1 SGHTA and CDR2 FQGNSA. CDR3 sequence: CASSPIGQGLGEKLFF. The DNA for the CDR3 is TGTGCCAGCAGCCCGATCGGACAGGGTTTAGGAGAAAAACTGTTTTTT.

This clonotype came up many times. This chain links TRBV5-1 with TRBJ1-4; D unresolved. CDR1 is SGHRS, CDR2 YFSETQ, per germline. This CDR3 comprises 13 residues. V was pared by 4 bases and J by 5 bases, with 9 bases between. In DNA form, the CDR3 reads TGCGCCAGCAGCCCACCGCGAAATGAAAAACTGTTTTTT. This gives the protein CASSPPRNEKLFF.

This clonotype was seen ten or more times. CDR3 coding DNA: TGTGCCAGCAGTTACACCTCTGGCAACAATGAGCAGTTCTTC. Translated, it gives CASSYTSGNNEQFF. The chain recombines TRBV6-6 with TRBJ2-1, with D hard to call. The germline V gene has CDR1 MNHNY and CDR2 SVGAGI (reference sequence). Trimming left V 2 bases short and J 5 bases short, with 10 bases between. This CDR3 contains 14 residues.

This clonotype has a count of ten or more. The chain couples TRBV6-2 or TRBV6-3 to TRBJ2-3; the match to TRBD1 covers 7 bases. The CDR3 is made up of 13 amino acids. V gave up 5 bases and J gave up 3 bases; unmatched junction bases: 2. Per germline, CDR1 MNHEY and CDR2 SVGEGT. The CDR3 sequence: CASSRQGTDTQYF. In DNA, the CDR3 is TGTGCCAGCAGTCGACAGGGAACAGATACGCAGTATTTT.

This clonotype was seen at least ten times. The chain's CDR3 is CASSQPWGTGNFWETQYF. CDR3 coding DNA: TGTGCCAGCAGCCAACCGTGGGGGACAGGGAATTTTTGGGAGACCCAGTACTTC. This chain connects TRBV3-1 to TRBJ2-5; the match to TRBD1 covers 9 bases. The V gene's germline CDR1 is LGHDT and CDR2 YNNKEL (reference sequence). V lost 2 bases and J lost 5; bases outside the gene matches: 15. The CDR3 covers 18 residues.

This clonotype was recorded many times. One junction end does not reproduce the germline sequence, and a read error may be involved. V usage is TRBV7-2 and J usage is TRBJ1-2; TRBD1 might be the D (6 bases). The CDR3 spans 13 residues. The germline V gene has CDR1 SGHTA and CDR2 FQGNSA. The CDR3 bases are TGTGCCAGCAGCCCGAATACCGGACAGCCGGAGGCCTTC. The encoded protein is CASSPNTGQPEAF.

This clonotype was seen many times. This chain links TRBV5-1 with TRBJ2-2, with TRBD2 identical over 9 bases. J was trimmed by 4 bases and V by 4 bases; bases with no gene match: 5. From germline, CDR1 is SGHRS and CDR2 YFSETQ. The CDR3 has 15 amino acids. As DNA, the CDR3 is TGCGCCAGCAGCCGCGGGACTAGCCCCACCGGGGAGCTGTTTTTT. Translation: CASSRGTSPTGELFF.

This clonotype was recorded many times. The chain combines TRBV9 with TRBJ1-6, with D unresolved. CDR3 length: 13 residues. Germline-derived CDR1 and CDR2 are SGDLS and YYNGEE. Trimming took 0 bases from V and 4 from J, leaving 2 bases between them. The CDR3 nucleotides are TGTGCCAGCAGCGTAGAGTATAATTCACCCCTCCACTTT. This codes for CASSVEYNSPLHF.

With regard to this clonotype: A read error may be the cause here, since a much bigger clone is one base away. J is TRBJ2-1 and V is TRBV7-2; no clear D gene. Germline-derived CDR1 and CDR2 are SGHTA and FQGNSA. This CDR3 has 11 residues. V dropped 3 bases and J dropped 4 bases, with 1 base sitting between them. CDR3 region: CASSFYNEQFF. Written as DNA, the CDR3 is TGTGCCAGCAGCTTTTACAATGAGCAGTTCTTC.

This clonotype was recorded at least ten times. The rearrangement links TRBV7-2 to TRBJ2-1; D ambiguous. The germline CDR1 and CDR2 sequences are SGHTA and FQGNSA. This CDR3 contains 13 residues. V was shortened by 2 bases and J by 7 bases, with 9 bases between the two germline ends. The chain's CDR3 is CASSLQKDNEQFF. CDR3 nucleotide sequence: TGTGCCAGCAGCTTACAAAAGGATAATGAGCAGTTCTTC. Full variable domain (rest looked up from reference TRBV7-2 and TRBJ2-1): GAGVSQSPSNKVTEKGKDVELRCDPISGHTALYWYRQSLGQGLEFLIYFQGNSAPDKSGLPSDRFSAERTGGSVSTLTIQRTQQEDSAVYLCASSLQKDNEQFFGPGTRLTVL.

This clonotype qualifies as medium-sized. The rearrangement uses TRBV20-1 and TRBJ1-5; 8 positions agree with TRBD1. V was clipped by 5 bases and J by 0 bases; unmatched bases: 6. In germline, CDR1 is DFQATT, CDR2 SNEGSKA (reference sequence). This CDR3 spans 15 amino acids. CDR3 residues: CSAYRGGGSNQPQHF. The CDR3 coding sequence is TGCAGTGCTTACAGGGGGGGAGGTAGCAATCAGCCCCAGCATTTT.

The sample holds many counts of this clonotype. The J gene is TRBJ2-1, the V gene TRBV7-2, with D possibly TRBD1 on 5 matching bases. The CDR3 has 13 residues. The V end was cut by 2 bases, the J end by 5 bases, with 7 bases between. Per germline, CDR1 SGHTA and CDR2 FQGNSA. CDR3 in amino acids: CASSLIQDNEQFF. CDR3 sequence (DNA): TGTGCCAGCAGCTTAATACAGGACAATGAGCAGTTCTTC.

This clonotype was counted at least ten times. The V call is TRBV7-9, the J call TRBJ2-7, with 8 bases fitting TRBD2. Germline V gene sequence: CDR1 SEHNR, CDR2 FQNEAQ (reference sequence). The CDR3 totals 15 residues. Trimming cost V 5 bases and J 0 bases; bases outside gene matches: 6. The CDR3 DNA sequence: TGTGCCAGCAGCGACACTAGCGGTCCCTCCTACGAGCAGTACTTC. Encoded protein: CASSDTSGPSYEQYF.

This clonotype came up many times. This chain joins TRBV5-1 and TRBJ2-1; 7 bases fit TRBD2. J lost 3 bases, V lost 7 bases, and 10 bases had no gene match. Germline CDR1 and CDR2: SGHRS and YFSETQ. The CDR3 totals 15 residues. This CDR3 reads CASGVSGTYYNEQFF. CDR3 nucleotides: TGCGCCAGCGGAGTGAGCGGGACTTACTACAATGAGCAGTTCTTC.

This clonotype was seen more than once but under ten times. The chain has TRBV20-1 and TRBJ2-1, with 14 bases lining up with TRBD2. The junction had 5 bases not matched to a gene; V was cut back by 3 bases and J by 4 bases. CDR3 length: 16 residues. Germline V gene sequence: CDR1 DFQATT, CDR2 SNEGSKA (reference sequence). The CDR3 region is CSASGTSGSGYNEQFF. CDR3 nucleotides: TGCAGTGCTAGCGGGACTAGCGGGAGTGGTTACAATGAGCAGTTCTTC.

This clonotype was seen at least ten times. This sequence joins TRBV18 and TRBJ2-1; 8 nucleotides agree with TRBD2. After removal of 0 bases from V and 2 bases from J, the junction contained 6 bases not matched to a gene. There are 17 residues in the CDR3. CDR1 is KGHSH, CDR2 LQKENI, per germline. Here the CDR3 reads CASSPPGLAGTYNEQFF. The DNA for the CDR3 is TGTGCCAGCTCACCACCAGGTTTAGCGGGAACCTACAATGAGCAGTTCTTC.

The gene calls are TRBV4-1 and TRBJ1-2; D remains unclear. Per the germline V gene, CDR1 is MGHRA and CDR2 is YSYEKL. Trimming removed 0 bases at V and 3 bases at J, with 8 bases between. The CDR3 runs 14 residues. CDR3 bases: TGCGCCAGCAGCCAAGATCATTTTGACTATGGCTACACCTTC. Its translation: CASSQDHFDYGYTF.

At least ten counts were recorded for this clonotype. The V gene is TRBV19, the J gene TRBJ1-4; D remains unclear. Germline CDR1 LNHDA, CDR2 SQIVND (reference sequence). This CDR3 spans 17 amino acids. Trimming removed 3 bases from V and 3 bases from J, with 17 bases in between. The CDR3 here is CASSIRQSDRSNEKLFF. CDR3 nucleotide sequence: TGTGCCAGTAGTATTCGCCAGAGTGACCGTTCTAATGAAAAACTGTTTTTT.

The CDR3 spells CAISESQKSQPQHF. The CDR3 DNA sequence: TGTGCCATCAGTGAGTCTCAGAAATCTCAGCCCCAGCATTTT. The rearrangement links TRBV10-3 to TRBJ1-5; D unresolved. The V end lost 0 bases, the J end lost 6 bases, and 9 bases lay between the germline ends. Germline CDR1 and CDR2: ENHRY and SYGVKD. This CDR3 contains 14 residues.

This clonotype was seen ten or more times. The chain is built from TRBV3-1 and TRBJ2-5, with TRBD1 matching over 10 bases. Trimming cost V 5 bases and J 5 bases; bases outside gene matches: 8. Per germline, CDR1 LGHDT and CDR2 YNNKEL (reference sequence). This CDR3 spans 15 amino acids. CDR3 in amino acids: CASSLKTGGEETQYF. The CDR3 coding sequence is TGTGCCAGCAGCTTAAAGACAGGGGGCGAGGAGACCCAGTACTTC.

This clonotype was counted at least ten times. The J gene is TRBJ2-1, the V gene TRBV28; perhaps TRBD2 as D (6 bases). The length of the CDR3 is 13 residues. Germline V gives CDR1 MDHEN, CDR2 SYDVKM. V was cut by 8 bases and J by 2 bases, with 10 bases left in between. The CDR3 here is CASRRVPYNEQFF. CDR3 bases: TGTGCCAGCCGGAGGGTCCCCTACAATGAGCAGTTCTTC.

This clonotype was picked up many times. The chain employs TRBV12-3 or TRBV12-4 and TRBJ2-7; 8 bases fit TRBD1. Trimming took 3 bases from V and 4 from J; bases not matched to a gene: 5. The CDR3 contains 14 residues. CDR3 in amino acids: CASSLVGQGYEQYF. As DNA, the CDR3 is TGTGCCAGCAGTTTGGTAGGACAGGGTTACGAGCAGTACTTC.